One sample yielded the 32 T cell receptor beta chains listed below, sequenced in a study of glioma-infiltrating T cells after dendritic cell vaccination. TCRdb's table, derived via immunoSEQ multiplex PCR, lists solely in-frame clones and lacks some. The sample shows roughly 80,000 clones, 80% to 90% of them seen only once. Time point in this sample: after dendritic cell vaccination, including at tumor progression/relapse. Sequenced material: blood, taken after dendritic cell vaccination. The receptor source for this set is a human donor with glioblastoma.

The J gene is TRBJ2-2, the V gene TRBV2, with 7 positions matching TRBD2. The CDR3 is 15 amino acids. The trim removed 3 bases at V and 1 base at J, leaving 2 bases unmatched. From germline, CDR1 is SNHLY and CDR2 FYNNEI. CDR3 in DNA: TGTGCCAGCAGTGATGCTAGCGGGAACACCGGGGAGCTGTTTTTT. Its translation is CASSDASGNTGELFF.

The rearrangement joins TRBV5-1 to TRBJ1-5, with a possible D match to TRBD1 (6 bases). The CDR3 runs 14 residues. Deletions cut 4 bases from V and 3 bases from J, with 11 bases between. Germline CDR1 is SGHRS and CDR2 is YFSETQ. In DNA form, the CDR3 reads TGCGCCAGCAGCGGCGGGGGGCCCAATCAGCCCCAGCATTTT. Amino acid sequence: CASSGGGPNQPQHF.

This clone was detected once. The DNA for the CDR3 is TGTGCCAGCAGCTCGTGGACTAGCGGGAGCTCCTACGAGCAGTACTTC. It translates to CASSSWTSGSSYEQYF. This sequence joins TRBV7-3 and TRBJ2-7, with TRBD2 matching 13 bases. The V gene's germline CDR1 is SGHTA and CDR2 FQGTGA. CDR3 length: 16 residues. Trimming cost V 4 bases and J 0 bases; bases outside gene matches: 3.

CDR3 in DNA: TGTGCCAGCAGTCCGGACAGGGTGAACACTGAAGCTTTCTTT. This codes for CASSPDRVNTEAFF. V and J are TRBV5-5 and TRBJ1-1, with TRBD1 matching 8 bases. This CDR3 region has 14 residues. The junction had 3 bases not matched to a gene; V was cut back by 5 bases and J by 0 bases. The V gene's germline CDR1 is SGHKS and CDR2 YYEKEE (reference sequence). The full variable domain, completed using reference TRBV5-5 and TRBJ1-1, is DAGVTQSPTHLIKTRGQQVTLRCSPISGHKSVSWYQQVLGQGPQFIFQYYEKEERGRGNFPDRFSARQFPNYSSELNVNALLLGDSALYLCASSPDRVNTEAFFGQGTRLTVV.

The genes are TRBV6-1 and TRBJ2-5, with 9 bases that match TRBD1. V lost 5 bases to trimming and J lost 6 bases; unmatched junction nucleotides: 7. This CDR3 has 14 residues. Germline V CDR1 and CDR2: MNHNS, SASEGT. CDR3 residues: CASSPMTGGKTQYF. DNA for the CDR3: TGTGCCAGCAGTCCTATGACAGGGGGAAAGACCCAGTACTTC.

The chain has TRBV2 and TRBJ2-1; TRBD2 aligns across 12 bases. V shed 5 bases and J 4 bases; nucleotides not matched to a gene: 3. The V gene's germline CDR1 is SNHLY and CDR2 FYNNEI. The CDR3 consists of 15 residues. CDR3 region: CASSLGLAGYNEQFF. The CDR3 DNA sequence: TGTGCCAGCAGTCTCGGACTAGCGGGATACAATGAGCAGTTCTTC.

The chain has TRBV5-1 and TRBJ2-2; TRBD2 aligns across 13 bases. Germline V gives CDR1 SGHRS, CDR2 YFSETQ. V lost 4 bases and J lost 0; bases outside the gene matches: 3. This CDR3 comprises 17 residues. The CDR3 region has the DNA TGCGCCAGCAGCAAGGGACTAGCGGGACCGAACACCGGGGAGCTGTTTTTT. Its translation is CASSKGLAGPNTGELFF.

The V call is TRBV20-1, the J call TRBJ2-1; 9 positions agree with TRBD2. The V and J ends lost 5 bases and 13 bases, in that order; junction bases with no gene match: 6. Germline V gene lookup returns CDR1 DFQATT and CDR2 SNEGSKA (reference sequence). The CDR3 spans 11 residues. The CDR3 sequence: CSAGTGTSQFF. CDR3 DNA: TGCAGTGCTGGGACCGGGACTAGCCAGTTCTTC.

CDR3 bases: TGTGCCAGCAGCTTAATAATGGGGGGGCCAGGGACCCAGTACTTC. Its translation: CASSLIMGGPGTQYF. The chain links TRBV7-2 to TRBJ2-5; D possibly corresponds to TRBD2 (7 bases). Trimming left V 2 bases short and J 7 bases short, with 17 bases between. The CDR3 runs to 15 residues. Germline CDR1 reads SGHTA; CDR2 reads FQGNSA. Looking up the rest from reference TRBV7-2 and TRBJ2-5 gives the full variable domain: GAGVSQSPSNKVTEKGKDVELRCDPISGHTALYWYRQSLGQGLEFLIYFQGNSAPDKSGLPSDRFSAERTGGSVSTLTIQRTQQEDSAVYLCASSLIMGGPGTQYFGPGTRLLVL.

V usage is TRBV11-2 and J usage is TRBJ2-7; 7 nucleotides align to TRBD1. This CDR3 spans 13 amino acids. V was pared by 6 bases and J by 5 bases, with 7 bases of the junction left unmatched. Germline CDR1 SGHAT, CDR2 FQNNGV. The CDR3 nucleotides read TGTGCCAGCAGATTCACAGGGGTGGACGAGCAGTACTTC. Its protein product is CASRFTGVDEQYF.

V is TRBV10-1 and J is TRBJ1-1, with D unresolved. The CDR3 loop spans 12 amino acids. V was cut by 3 bases and J by 7 bases, with 9 bases left in between. The germline V gene has CDR1 WNHNN and CDR2 SYGVQD (reference sequence). The CDR3 reads CASSEVLGEAFF. CDR3 DNA sequence: TGCGCCAGCAGTGAAGTTCTAGGTGAAGCTTTCTTT.

The CDR3 DNA sequence: TGTGCCAGCAGTTACAGGGAGGGGACGTACGAGCAGTACTTC. Residues: CASSYREGTYEQYF. This chain links TRBV6-5 with TRBJ2-7, with TRBD2 identical over 7 bases. The trim removed 2 bases at V and 4 bases at J, leaving 5 bases unmatched. Germline V gene data show CDR1 as MNHEY and CDR2 as SVGAGI. This CDR3 comprises 14 residues.

The chain recombines TRBV5-1 with TRBJ2-7, with 7 bases lining up with TRBD2. With V trimmed by 1 base and J by 9 bases, 4 bases remained unmatched. This CDR3 region has 12 residues. CDR1 and CDR2 from the germline V gene are SGHRS and YFSETQ. The CDR3 sequence: CASSLTSEPQYF. The CDR3 nucleotides read TGCGCCAGCAGCTTGACTAGCGAACCGCAGTACTTC.

The V call is TRBV5-8, the J call TRBJ2-7, with TRBD1 matching 10 bases. Unmatched junction bases numbered 5, after V lost 0 bases and J lost 2 bases. CDR1 is SGHTS, CDR2 YDEGEE, per germline. There are 16 residues in the CDR3. The CDR3: CASSLAGQGEAYEQYF. The CDR3 nucleotides are TGTGCCAGCAGCTTGGCCGGACAGGGGGAAGCCTACGAGCAGTACTTC.

V and J are TRBV5-1 and TRBJ2-3; D call uncertain. Per the germline V gene, CDR1 is SGHRS and CDR2 is YFSETQ. The CDR3 consists of 14 residues. V lost 0 bases to trimming and J lost 2 bases, with 7 bases between them. CDR3 in DNA: TGCGCCAGCAGCTTGGACAAATACACAGATACGCAGTATTTT. This sequence encodes CASSLDKYTDTQYF.

The chain recombines TRBV7-3 with TRBJ2-1, with D perhaps matching TRBD2 (6 bases). The germline gives CDR1 SGHTA, CDR2 FQGTGA. This CDR3 spans 15 amino acids. With 5 bases removed from V and 2 bases from J, the gap between germline ends came to 13 bases. CDR3 DNA sequence: TGTGCCAGCAGCCCCCGGGAGCGGGCCTACAATGAGCAGTTCTTC. This translates into CASSPRERAYNEQFF.

The V call is TRBV11-3, the J call TRBJ2-7, with 7 bases that match TRBD1. Unmatched junction bases numbered 20, after V lost 5 bases and J lost 7 bases. Per germline, CDR1 SGHNT and CDR2 YENEEA. CDR3 length equals 17 residues. CDR3 in amino acids: CASSPWVTGLKMGEQYF. In nucleotides, the CDR3 is TGTGCCAGCAGCCCCTGGGTGACAGGGCTGAAGATGGGGGAGCAGTACTTC.

The chain links TRBV7-8 to TRBJ2-6; perhaps TRBD2 as D (6 bases). The CDR3 consists of 16 residues. Germline CDR1 SGHVS, CDR2 FQNEAQ. Deletions cut 1 base from V and 4 bases from J, with 11 bases between. This chain's CDR3 is CASSLDGGAGANVLTF. In nucleotides, the CDR3 is TGTGCCAGCAGCTTAGATGGAGGGGCCGGGGCCAACGTCCTGACTTTC.

The genes are TRBV10-2 and TRBJ2-5, with 7 bases aligning to TRBD2. The CDR3 runs to 14 residues. The germline gives CDR1 WSHSY, CDR2 SAAADI. Trimming at V came to 4 bases and at J to 2 bases, leaving 4 bases not matched to a gene. The CDR3 nucleotides read TGCGCCAGCAGTGGACTAGCAAAACAAGAGACCCAGTACTTC. Encoded protein: CASSGLAKQETQYF.

V usage is TRBV2 and J usage is TRBJ1-5; maybe TRBD1 (5 bases). Germline CDR1 is SNHLY and CDR2 is FYNNEI. Trimming cost V 8 bases and J 6 bases, with 14 bases left between them. CDR3 size: 13 residues. The CDR3 nucleotides read TGTGCCAGCGGCAGGGAAGAATTTCAGCCCCAGCATTTT. This sequence encodes CASGREEFQPQHF.

This clone appeared once. CDR3: CASSLGTALSSTDTQYF. DNA of the CDR3: TGTGCCAGCAGCTTAGGGACAGCCCTTTCAAGCACAGATACGCAGTATTTT. The chain joins TRBV7-3 to TRBJ2-3, with 7 positions matching TRBD1. The CDR3 is made up of 17 amino acids. V shed 2 bases and J 0 bases; nucleotides not matched to a gene: 8. Germline CDR1 and CDR2: SGHTA and FQGTGA.

The V call is TRBV4-3, the J call TRBJ2-3, with D possibly matching TRBD1 (6 bases). The CDR3 sequence is 14 residues long. The V and J ends lost 0 bases and 10 bases respectively, with 14 bases between them. Germline V gene sequence: CDR1 LGHNA, CDR2 YSLEER. The CDR3 DNA sequence: TGCGCCAGCAGCCAAGATTGGACTTCAGGGGCGCAGTATTTT. It encodes CASSQDWTSGAQYF.

This clone has just one count. The genes are TRBV4-1 and TRBJ1-6, with D unclear. V lost 0 bases and J lost 6, with 18 bases in between. This CDR3 is built from 18 residues. Per the germline V gene, CDR1 is MGHRA and CDR2 is YSYEKL. The CDR3 region is CASSQDLRGSGSNSPLHF. CDR3 nucleotides: TGCGCCAGCAGCCAAGATCTTCGGGGTTCGGGTAGTAATTCACCCCTCCACTTT.

V usage is TRBV27 and J usage is TRBJ2-7, with 7 bases matching TRBD2. CDR1 and CDR2 (germline): MNHEY, SMNVEV (reference sequence). V was clipped by 5 bases and J by 2 bases; unmatched bases: 15. The CDR3 loop spans 17 amino acids. CDR3 residues: CASSRSLFRAGPYEQYF. As DNA, the CDR3 is TGTGCCAGCAGTAGGTCCCTTTTTAGAGCGGGGCCCTACGAGCAGTACTTC.

V gene TRBV5-1 combines with J gene TRBJ2-1; 14 nucleotides match TRBD2. This CDR3 has 19 amino acids. Trimming at V came to 7 bases and at J to 2 bases, leaving 14 bases not matched to a gene. Germline V gives CDR1 SGHRS, CDR2 YFSETQ. CDR3 in amino acids: CASGPGLAGAGGPYNEQFF. The CDR3 region has the DNA TGCGCCAGCGGACCGGGACTAGCGGGGGCTGGGGGACCCTACAATGAGCAGTTCTTC.

CDR3 residues: CASTWGQNTGELFF. For the CDR3, the DNA is TGTGCCAGCACCTGGGGACAGAACACCGGGGAGCTGTTTTTT. This chain joins TRBV5-4 and TRBJ2-2; maybe TRBD1 (6 bases). Germline assignment: CDR1 SGHNT and CDR2 YYREEE (reference sequence). V was clipped by 6 bases and J by 1 base, with 10 bases between them. CDR3 length equals 14 residues. Full variable domain (missing parts from reference TRBV5-4 and TRBJ2-2): ETGVTQSPTHLIKTRGQQVTLRCSSQSGHNTVSWYQQALGQGPQFIFQYYREEENGRGNFPPRFSGLQFPNYSSELNVNALELDDSALYLCASTWGQNTGELFFGEGSRLTVL.

The gene calls are TRBV6-6 and TRBJ2-7; TRBD1 matches at 11 bases. CDR3 length equals 14 residues. Germline V gene sequence: CDR1 MNHNY, CDR2 SVGAGI (reference sequence). With 5 bases clipped from V and 3 bases from J, the junction kept 3 bases outside the gene matches. CDR3 loop: CASSRGQGGYEQYF. DNA for the CDR3: TGTGCCAGCAGTCGGGGACAGGGGGGCTACGAGCAGTACTTC.

V usage is TRBV21-1 and J usage is TRBJ1-4; the D call in the table, TRBD1, was not verified against the DNA. TRBV21-1 is a recognized pseudogene. The CDR3 is 15 amino acids. The CDR3 reads CASSPRQVDNEKLFF. For the CDR3, the DNA is TGTGCCAGCAGCCCCCGACAGGTCGATAATGAAAAACTGTTTTTT.

The chain has TRBV4-3 and TRBJ2-2; 12 bases map to TRBD2. Germline V gene sequence: CDR1 LGHNA, CDR2 YSLEER. V was pared by 1 base and J by 5 bases, with 8 bases of the junction left unmatched. The CDR3 sequence is 18 residues long. The CDR3 DNA sequence: TGCGCCAGCAGCCAAGTTCCTAGCGGGGGGGCTGGGACCGGGGAGCTGTTTTTT. Translated, it gives CASSQVPSGGAGTGELFF.

The V call is TRBV6-6, the J call TRBJ1-6, with TRBD1 matching 9 bases. Germline V gives CDR1 MNHNY, CDR2 SVGAGI (reference sequence). The V and J ends lost 2 bases and 9 bases, in that order; junction bases with no gene match: 5. The CDR3 contains 15 residues. The CDR3: CASSYGRDRASPLHF. DNA for the CDR3: TGTGCCAGCAGTTACGGCCGGGACAGGGCTTCACCCCTCCACTTT.

The gene calls are TRBV5-1 and TRBJ2-2; TRBD1 matches at 8 bases. The CDR3 spans 14 residues. Germline lookup yields CDR1 SGHRS and CDR2 YFSETQ. Trimming took 6 bases from V and 3 from J; bases not matched to a gene: 4. The CDR3 reads CASTQGAYTGELFF. CDR3 bases: TGCGCCAGCACTCAGGGGGCCTACACCGGGGAGCTGTTTTTT. Full variable domain (rest looked up from reference TRBV5-1 and TRBJ2-2): KAGVTQTPRYLIKTRGQQVTLSCSPISGHRSVSWYQQTPGQGLQFLFEYFSETQRNKGNFPGRFSGRQFSNSRSEMNVSTLELGDSALYLCASTQGAYTGELFFGEGSRLTVL.

This chain connects TRBV6-5 to TRBJ1-2; 11 bases map to TRBD1. With 6 bases clipped from V and 3 bases from J, the junction kept 3 bases outside the gene matches. In germline, CDR1 is MNHEY, CDR2 SVGAGI. This CDR3 spans 14 amino acids. CDR3 nucleotide sequence: TGTGCCAGCAGACGGACAGGGGGCGACTATGGCTACACCTTC. Translation: CASRRTGGDYGYTF.